The T cell receptor beta chain described here comes from a study of regulatory T cells in long-lasting Graves disease. To make TCR beta libraries, researchers used iRepertoire HTBI primers and Arm-PCR of CDR3 regions. TCRdb recomputed calls from the multiplex PCR reads with MiXCR, one row per CDR3 protein. The data contain almost 350,000 distinct CDR3 sequences, less than 20% of them seen just once; the ten biggest clones take up about 29%. The table lists this clonotype with many counts. What it binds is unknown. Regarding time point: persistent/refractory GD, antithyroid drugs over 5 years with positive TRAb. From RNA extracted from PBMCs, the TCR library was made. EDTA tubes held Nine milliliters of peripheral blood from each patient. V was pared by 4 bases and J by 1 base, with 7 bases of the junction left unmatched. The CDR3 consists of 15 residues. Germline lookup yields CDR1 SGHTS and CDR2 YDEGEE.

Study results and caveats: The study found persistent patients shared more public clonotypes (approximately 2,700) than new patients (nearly 1,000). Accuracy could have been hurt by small sample size.

This specimen was peripheral blood mononuclear cells (PBMCs), taken when the disease was refractory, from a patient treated with antithyroid drugs. The V and J genes are TRBV5-8 and TRBJ1-1; 7 bases are a match to TRBD1. The source of this sequence is a female donor with Graves disease. CDR3 DNA: TGTGCCAGCAGCGGGGGACAGCTCCAGAACACTGAAGCTTTCTTT. Encoded protein: CASSGGQLQNTEAFF.